This entry describes one T cell receptor beta chain. The antigen is undetermined. This sample was taken from a study of cytomegalovirus exposure and HLA in healthy donors. Notes on the study in general: TCR beta V- and J-gene trimming, according to a later analysis, was linked to a missense DCLRE1C variant. Per published reports, the classifier diagnosed cytomegalovirus status with high specificity and sensitivity.

Both 60 Vbeta primers and 13 Jbeta primers went into the PCR. Profiled with immunoSEQ multiplex PCR; TCRdb holds only in-frame clones, not every one. The sample gives 100,000 to 150,000 clones, about 79% of which show up once; 1.5% to 2% is in the top ten. This CDR3 region has 17 residues. The germline V gene has CDR1 SNHLY and CDR2 FYNNEI. The source is a man aged 18 to 29 in good health and CMV-seronegative. Sequencing was carried out using PBMCs. This chain links TRBV2 with TRBJ2-7; TRBD2 is a possible D gene (6 bases). The end of the DNA fits TRBJ2-1 better, so the J call may be wrong. CDR3 bases: TGTGCCAGCAGGGACGGGGCTAGCGTCAGCTCCTACAATGAGCAGTTCTTC. It translates to CASRDGASVSSYNEQFF.